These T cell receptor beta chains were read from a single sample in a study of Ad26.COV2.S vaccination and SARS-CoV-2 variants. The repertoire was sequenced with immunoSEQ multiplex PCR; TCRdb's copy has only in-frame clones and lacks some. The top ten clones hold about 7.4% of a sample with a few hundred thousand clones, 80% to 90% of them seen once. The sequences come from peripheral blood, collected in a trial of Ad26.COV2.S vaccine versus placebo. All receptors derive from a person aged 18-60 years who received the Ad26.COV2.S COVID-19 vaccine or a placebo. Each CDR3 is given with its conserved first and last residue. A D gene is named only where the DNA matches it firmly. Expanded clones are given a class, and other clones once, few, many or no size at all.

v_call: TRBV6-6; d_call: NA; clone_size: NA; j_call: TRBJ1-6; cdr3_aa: CASSYSGPVGNSPLHF; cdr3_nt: TGTGCCAGCAGTTATTCAGGGCCGGTCGGTAATTCACCCCTCCACTTT
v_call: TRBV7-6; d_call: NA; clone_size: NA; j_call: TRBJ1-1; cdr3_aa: CASSLNDGATEAFF; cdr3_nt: TGTGCCAGCAGCTTGAACGACGGGGCTACTGAAGCTTTCTTT
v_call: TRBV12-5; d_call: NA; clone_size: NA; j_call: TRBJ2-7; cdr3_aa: CASGNYEQYF; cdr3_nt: TGTGCTAGTGGGAACTACGAGCAGTACTTC
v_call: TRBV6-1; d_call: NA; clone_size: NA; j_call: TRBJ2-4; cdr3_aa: CASSEAAIQYF; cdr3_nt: TGTGCCAGCAGTGAAGCAGCTATTCAGTACTTC
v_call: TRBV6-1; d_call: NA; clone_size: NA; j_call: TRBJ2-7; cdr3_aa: CASSASLGGAAYEQYF; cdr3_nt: TGTGCCAGCAGTGCTTCCCTAGGGGGGGCTGCCTACGAGCAGTACTTC
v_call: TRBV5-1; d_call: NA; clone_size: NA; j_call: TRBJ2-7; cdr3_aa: CASSPVRDEQYF; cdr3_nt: TGCGCCAGCAGCCCGGTAAGGGACGAGCAGTACTTC
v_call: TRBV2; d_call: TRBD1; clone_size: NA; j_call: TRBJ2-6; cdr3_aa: CASSETTGVGSGANVLTF; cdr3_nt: TGTGCCAGCAGTGAAACCACAGGGGTTGGCTCTGGGGCCAACGTCCTGACTTTC
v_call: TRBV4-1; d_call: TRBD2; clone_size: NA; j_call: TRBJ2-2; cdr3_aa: CASSPSSGRNTGELFF; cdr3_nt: TGCGCCAGCAGCCCCTCTAGCGGGAGGAACACCGGGGAGCTGTTTTTT
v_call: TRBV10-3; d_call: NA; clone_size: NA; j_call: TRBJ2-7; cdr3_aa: CAIGGTPYEQYF; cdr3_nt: TGTGCCATCGGCGGGACACCGTACGAGCAGTACTTC
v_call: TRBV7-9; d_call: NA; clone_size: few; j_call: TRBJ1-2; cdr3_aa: CASSLVEDYGYTF; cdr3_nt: TGTGCCAGCAGCTTAGTGGAGGACTATGGCTACACCTTC
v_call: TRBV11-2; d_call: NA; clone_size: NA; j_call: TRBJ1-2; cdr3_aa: CASSLGLYGYTF; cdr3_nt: TGTGCCAGCAGCTTAGGCCTTTATGGCTACACCTTC
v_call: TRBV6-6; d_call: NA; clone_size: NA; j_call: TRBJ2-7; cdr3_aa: CASSYPTVYEQYF; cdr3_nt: TGTGCCAGCAGTTACCCGACAGTCTACGAGCAGTACTTC
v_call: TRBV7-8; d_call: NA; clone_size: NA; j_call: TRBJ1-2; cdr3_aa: CASSLGTGNYGYTF; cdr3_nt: TGTGCCAGCAGCTTGGGAACAGGGAACTATGGCTACACCTTC
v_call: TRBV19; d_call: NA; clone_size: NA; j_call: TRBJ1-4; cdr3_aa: CASSRAGEGTNEKLFF; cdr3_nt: TGTGCCAGTAGTCGGGCGGGTGAGGGGACTAATGAAAAACTGTTTTTT
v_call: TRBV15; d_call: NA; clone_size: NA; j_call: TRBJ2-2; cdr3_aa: CATSRDRTSANTGELFF; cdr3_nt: TGTGCCACCAGCAGAGATAGGACTTCCGCGAACACCGGGGAGCTGTTTTTT
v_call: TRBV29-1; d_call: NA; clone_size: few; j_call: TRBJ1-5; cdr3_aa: CSVVNDRGPQHF; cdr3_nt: TGCAGCGTTGTGAATGATAGGGGGCCCCAGCATTTT
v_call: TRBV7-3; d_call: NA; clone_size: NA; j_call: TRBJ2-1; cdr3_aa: CASSPGGGLSIFKQFF; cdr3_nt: TGTGCCAGCAGCCCCGGAGGGGGACTAAGTATATTTAAGCAGTTCTTC